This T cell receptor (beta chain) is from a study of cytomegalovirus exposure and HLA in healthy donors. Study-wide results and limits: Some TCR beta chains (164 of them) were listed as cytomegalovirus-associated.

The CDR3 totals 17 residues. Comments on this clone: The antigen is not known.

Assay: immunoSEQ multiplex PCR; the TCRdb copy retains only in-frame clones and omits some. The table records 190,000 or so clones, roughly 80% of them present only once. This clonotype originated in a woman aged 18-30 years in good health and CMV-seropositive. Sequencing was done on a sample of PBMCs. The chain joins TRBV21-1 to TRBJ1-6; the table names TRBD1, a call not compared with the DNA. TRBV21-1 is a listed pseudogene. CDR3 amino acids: CASSKKTGDRGNSPLHF. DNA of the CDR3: TGTGCCAGCAGCAAAAAAACGGGGGACAGGGGGAATTCACCCCTCCACTTT.